Sequencing of this T cell receptor beta chain was carried out in a study of technical replicates of blood from a handful of donors. The assay was immunoSEQ multiplex PCR, and TCRdb's table has in-frame clones only and misses some. Seen here are approximately 13,000 clones, approximately 81% observed once, and the top ten hold roughly a tenth. The germline V gene has CDR1 MNHEY and CDR2 SMNVEV (reference sequence). Trimming took 5 bases from V and 0 from J, leaving 16 bases between them. The CDR3 sequence is 16 residues long. The V gene is TRBV27, the J gene TRBJ1-1; D not resolved. The sequence was obtained from a human donor in good health. Source material: PBMCs. The CDR3 DNA sequence: TGTGCCAGCAGTACTGGAGAGGGCGCCCTGAACACTGAAGCTTTCTTT. Residues: CASSTGEGALNTEAFF.